This T cell receptor beta chain was identified in a study of cytomegalovirus exposure and HLA in healthy donors. Findings and caveats of the study: Presence/absence analyses supposed approximately even sequencing depth among donors. The likely origin of a cluster of highly shared sequence variants was a sequencing artifact. A link between a missense DCLRE1C variant and TCR beta V- and J-gene trimming emerged from a later analysis. High sensitivity and specificity were reportedly achieved when the classifier diagnosed cytomegalovirus status.

Primers for the PCR totalled 60 Vbeta and 13 Jbeta. This table comes from immunoSEQ multiplex PCR, and its TCRdb copy is limited to in-frame clones, with some not included. The sample carries 100,000 or so clones, 75% to 80% recorded once. Worth noting for this clone: The target antigen is unknown.

The CDR3 totals 13 residues. Germline V gene sequence: CDR1 LNHDA, CDR2 SQIVND (reference sequence). Trimming at V came to 6 bases and at J to 5 bases, leaving 4 bases not matched to a gene. This receptor was taken from a woman in her thirties or forties in good health and CMV-seropositive. The chain joins TRBV19 to TRBJ2-5, with 9 bases lining up with TRBD1. Input material: PBMCs. The CDR3 coding sequence is TGTGCCAGTAGGACAGGGGGTCAGGAGACCCAGTACTTC. Encoded protein: CASRTGGQETQYF.